This entry describes one T cell receptor beta chain. This specimen comes from a study of blood T cell repertoires in COVID-19. For the study at large: Sample material is recorded as cDNA or gDNA derived from T cells, B-cell-depleted T cells, or PBMCs.

The germline gives CDR1 SGDLS, CDR2 YYNGEE. With 4 bases clipped from V and 4 bases from J, the junction kept 15 bases outside the gene matches. The CDR3 spans 17 residues. Measured with immunoSEQ multiplex PCR; TCRdb has only the in-frame clones, and not every one. This table has 150,000 to 200,000 clones, 85% appearing once. The chain recombines TRBV9 with TRBJ2-3, with 7 bases lining up with TRBD2. The sequence came from a person aged 70 to 85 with COVID-19, enrolled during active disease. Sequencing was carried out using peripheral blood. CDR3 region: CASSPRGGPRGADTQYF. Written as DNA, the CDR3 is TGTGCCAGCAGCCCAAGGGGTGGCCCCCGGGGGGCAGATACGCAGTATTTT.